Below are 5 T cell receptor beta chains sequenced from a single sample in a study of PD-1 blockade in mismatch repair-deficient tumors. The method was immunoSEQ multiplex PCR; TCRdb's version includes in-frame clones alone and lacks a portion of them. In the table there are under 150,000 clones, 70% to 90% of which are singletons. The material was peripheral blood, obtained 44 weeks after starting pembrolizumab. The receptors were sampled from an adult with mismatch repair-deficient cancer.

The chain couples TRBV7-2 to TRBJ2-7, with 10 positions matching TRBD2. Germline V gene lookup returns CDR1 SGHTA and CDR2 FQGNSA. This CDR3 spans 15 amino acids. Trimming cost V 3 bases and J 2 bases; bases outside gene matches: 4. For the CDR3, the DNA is TGTGCCAGCAGCTTTTTAGCGGGAGGCGCCTACGAGCAGTACTTC. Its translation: CASSFLAGGAYEQYF.

The CDR3 loop reads CASSETGTGLRTEAFF. The CDR3 DNA follows: TGTGCCAGCAGTGAAACCGGGACAGGGCTGCGCACTGAAGCTTTCTTT. V usage is TRBV28 and J usage is TRBJ1-1; 9 positions agree with TRBD1. Germline V gene data show CDR1 as MDHEN and CDR2 as SYDVKM. This CDR3 is built from 16 residues. V gave up 5 bases and J gave up 4 bases; unmatched junction bases: 11. Full variable domain (outside the CDR3, taken from reference TRBV28 and TRBJ1-1): DVKVTQSSRYLVKRTGEKVFLECVQDMDHENMFWYRQDPGLGLRLIYFSYDVKMKEKGDIPEGYSVSREKKERFSLILESASTNQTSMYLCASSETGTGLRTEAFFGQGTRLTVV.

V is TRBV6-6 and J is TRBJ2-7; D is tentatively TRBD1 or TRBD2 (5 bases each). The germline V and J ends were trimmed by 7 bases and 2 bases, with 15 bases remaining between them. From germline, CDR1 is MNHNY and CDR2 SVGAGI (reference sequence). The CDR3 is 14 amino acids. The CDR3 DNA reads TGTGCCAGCATGGGGACCACGGCGACCTACGAGCAGTACTTC. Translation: CASMGTTATYEQYF.

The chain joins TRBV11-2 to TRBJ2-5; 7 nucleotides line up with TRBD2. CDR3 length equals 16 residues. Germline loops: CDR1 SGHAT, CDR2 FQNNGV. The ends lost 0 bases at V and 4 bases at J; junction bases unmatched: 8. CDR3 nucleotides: TGTGCCAGCAGCTTAGATAGGGAAGCGGGAAGAGAGACCCAGTACTTC. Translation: CASSLDREAGRETQYF.

CDR3 DNA: TGTGCCAGCAGCTTAACTGGAGACGGCTACAATGAGCAGTTCTTC. The encoded protein is CASSLTGDGYNEQFF. The chain has TRBV11-2 and TRBJ2-1; no definite D call. The CDR3 loop spans 15 amino acids. Germline assignment: CDR1 SGHAT and CDR2 FQNNGV. With 2 bases removed from V and 3 bases from J, the gap between germline ends came to 11 bases.